One and the same sample provided the 13 T cell receptor beta chains below, sequenced in a study of human versus mouse CDR3 diversity and MHC coevolution (dated by TCRdb to 2015 to 2018). Library preparation employed the immunoSEQ multiplex PCR assay. This is the immuneACCESS table as TCRdb keeps it, with only in-frame sequences that have V and J called. A part of the clones is gone; compared with another copy, unresolved V genes explain less than half, and the rest is unexplained. The sample table contains 60,000 to 95,000 clones; only one count was recorded for 85% to 95% of them. The ten largest clones represent more than 0.13% of the sample. Sequences were obtained from naive CD4+ T cells from blood. Reading the label with the study, this specimen's cell subset or site is: CD45RO-negative CD62L-positive naive CD4 T cells. The receptors come from a person aged 30 to 69 in good health.

This chain uses TRBV11-2 with TRBJ2-5; 9 bases line up with TRBD2. Germline V gene lookup returns CDR1 SGHAT and CDR2 FQNNGV. There are 15 residues in the CDR3. V trimming: 2 bases; J trimming: 3 bases; junction bases outside the gene matches: 4. CDR3 sequence: CASSLNAGGKETQYF. The CDR3 coding sequence is TGTGCCAGCAGCTTAAATGCGGGGGGGAAAGAGACCCAGTACTTC.

The genes are TRBV13 and TRBJ1-2; D not certain. CDR3 length: 13 residues. V lost 5 bases to trimming and J lost 4 bases, with 11 bases between them. Germline V CDR1 and CDR2: PRHDT, FYEKMQ (reference sequence). DNA of the CDR3: TGTGCCAGCAGCCTCCCGGAGGGCTATGGCTACACCTTC. Amino acid sequence: CASSLPEGYGYTF.

The V gene is TRBV6-5, the J gene TRBJ2-2; 9 bases are shared with TRBD2. V trimming: 2 bases; J trimming: 0 bases; junction bases outside the gene matches: 1. Germline values: CDR1 MNHEY, CDR2 SVGAGI. CDR3 length: 16 residues. The CDR3, as DNA: TGTGCCAGCAGTTACGCGGGAGGGCCGAACACCGGGGAGCTGTTTTTT. Encoded protein: CASSYAGGPNTGELFF.

This rearrangement joins TRBV14 to TRBJ2-7; D is unresolved. This CDR3 spans 16 amino acids. Germline assignment: CDR1 SGHDN and CDR2 FVKESK. The V gene lost 0 bases and the J gene lost 0 bases, with 12 bases spanning the gap. CDR3 bases: TGTGCCAGCAGCCAAGACGGAGTTAGTGGCTCCTACGAGCAGTACTTC. Translated: CASSQDGVSGSYEQYF.

The rearrangement joins TRBV28 to TRBJ2-7; 9 positions match TRBD1. CDR3 length equals 15 residues. V dropped 5 bases and J dropped 2; count of bases not matched to a gene: 7. Germline V CDR1 and CDR2: MDHEN, SYDVKM. CDR3 coding DNA: TGTGCCAGCAGTCGGACCGGGACAGGGCCCTACGAGCAGTACTTC. It is translated as CASSRTGTGPYEQYF.

V usage is TRBV9 and J usage is TRBJ2-2; 10 nucleotides line up with TRBD1. Germline loops: CDR1 SGDLS, CDR2 YYNGEE. Unmatched junction bases numbered 17, after V lost 3 bases and J lost 6 bases. This CDR3 has 19 amino acids. Here the CDR3 DNA reads TGTGCCAGCAGCGGCGGAGGGACAGGGGTCCAGTATAGGGCCGGGGAGCTGTTTTTT. Translating gives CASSGGGTGVQYRAGELFF.

The V call is TRBV25-1, the J call TRBJ2-7; 7 nucleotides line up with TRBD1. Germline-derived CDR1 and CDR2 are MGHDK and SYGVNS. CDR3 length: 16 residues. J was trimmed by 4 bases and V by 3 bases; bases with no gene match: 12. The CDR3 DNA reads as TGTGCCAGCAGTGATATCCGACAGGGTGTCGGGTACGAGCAGTACTTC. It codes for CASSDIRQGVGYEQYF.

This clone was recorded only once. The gene calls are TRBV30 and TRBJ2-4, with a weak D call TRBD2 (5 bases). CDR1 GTSNPN and CDR2 SVGIG come from the germline V gene (reference sequence). There are 13 residues in the CDR3. The V end was cut by 2 bases, the J end by 4 bases, with 9 bases between. CDR3 sequence reads: CAWSPAVKNIQYF. For the CDR3, the DNA is TGTGCCTGGAGTCCAGCGGTTAAAAACATTCAGTACTTC.

The chain couples TRBV18 to TRBJ2-1; 7 nucleotides align to TRBD2. The CDR3 extends over 16 amino acids. Germline-derived CDR1 and CDR2 are KGHSH and LQKENI. The V and J ends lost 4 bases and 7 bases, in that order; junction bases with no gene match: 13. The chain's CDR3 is CASSLPPQAGLNEQFF. The CDR3 region has the DNA TGTGCCAGCTCACTCCCCCCGCAAGCGGGGTTAAATGAGCAGTTCTTC.

V and J are TRBV6-1 and TRBJ2-5, with 8 bases aligning to TRBD2. CDR1 is MNHNS and CDR2 is SASEGT in the germline V gene. V trimming: 11 bases; J trimming: 4 bases; junction bases outside the gene matches: 9. The CDR3 spans 13 residues. CDR3 sequence: CASLTGGRETQYF. DNA of the CDR3: TGTGCCTCCCTCACGGGGGGGAGAGAGACCCAGTACTTC.

The chain couples TRBV27 to TRBJ2-3, with a possible D match to TRBD2 (6 bases). The V end was cut by 6 bases, the J end by 10 bases, with 14 bases between. The V gene's germline CDR1 is MNHEY and CDR2 SMNVEV (reference sequence). The CDR3 is made up of 12 amino acids. The CDR3 region has the DNA TGTGCCAGCAGGTGGGGCGGGGAGGCGCAGTATTTT. Translated: CASRWGGEAQYF.

This clone was counted a few times. The chain recombines TRBV29-1 with TRBJ1-1; tentative D call: TRBD1 (5 bases). The germline V gene encodes CDR1 SQVTM and CDR2 ANQGSEA. The CDR3 is 12 residues long. V was cut by 5 bases and J by 1 base, with 8 bases left in between. CDR3 amino acids: CSVQGRNTEAFF. In nucleotides, the CDR3 is TGCAGCGTTCAGGGAAGGAACACTGAAGCTTTCTTT. Supplemented by reference TRBV29-1 and TRBJ1-1, the full variable domain reads SAVISQKPSRDICQRGTSLTIQCQVDSQVTMMFWYRQQPGQSLTLIATANQGSEATYESGFVIDKFPISRPNLTFSTLTVSNMSPEDSSIYLCSVQGRNTEAFFGQGTRLTVV.

The chain has TRBV18 and TRBJ2-6, with D possibly matching TRBD1 (6 bases). The CDR3 contains 17 residues. The germline gives CDR1 KGHSH, CDR2 LQKENI. Trimming pared 6 bases from V and 0 bases from J, leaving 15 bases between. In DNA, the CDR3 is TGTGCCAGCTCCGGACAGCCCCTCAGCTCTGGGGCCAACGTCCTGACTTTC. Translating it yields CASSGQPLSSGANVLTF.